The entry that follows covers one T cell receptor (beta chain) sequence. Its antigen is not identified. This entry comes from a study of T cell clonotyping in hematopoietic cell transplantation. General observations from the study: Pathologically expanded recipient clonotypes increased progressively from day 30 to day 180 as diversity fell. Cells were unsorted, so CD4 and CD8 contributions were not separated. Higher Inverse Simpson Index values in graft donor and pretransplant recipient predicted broader posttransplant TCR diversity.

Sequencing used immunoSEQ multiplex PCR; TCRdb keeps in-frame clones, though not all of them. The sample has 10,000 to 15,000 clones; more than 80% are singletons. This TCR derives from a man aged 25 to 40 in good health. Some clones in this sample may be carry-over from other donors' samples. The specimen was peripheral blood mononuclear cells.

The CDR3: CASRVAQRAGEQFF. In nucleotides, the CDR3 is TGTGCCAGCAGGGTAGCGCAACGGGCAGGAGAGCAGTTCTTC. The chain has TRBV6-5 and TRBJ2-1; a weak D match, TRBD2 (5 bases). In germline, CDR1 is MNHEY, CDR2 SVGAGI. V was cut by 6 bases and J by 10 bases, with 19 bases left in between. CDR3 length: 14 residues.